This T cell receptor (beta chain) comes out of a study of CD8 T cells in Susac syndrome (dated by TCRdb to between 2018 and 2021). For the study in its entirety: Among the Susac syndrome patients who were sequenced, clinically active disease was present in six and clinical remission was observed in about eight. At blood withdrawal, Susac syndrome patients were either therapy-naive, taking corticosteroids (in some cases with IVIg as well), or taking IVIg alone. The study used repertoire sequencing to test whether antigen drove CD8+ T cell activation and differentiation in Susac syndrome. The paper as a whole reports these results and caveats: In patients with Susac syndrome, the CD4+ T cell repertoire showed no detectable clonal expansion. The TCR sequencing and HLA analysis was acknowledged to have included a relatively small number of individuals.

RNA was extracted with the RNeasy kit and 0.5 to 1 ug was reverse transcribed using random hexamers. The immunoSEQ multiplex PCR assay, covering 54 Vbeta and 13 Jbeta segments, was used to amplify TCR beta CDR3 regions. To correct PCR amplification bias, a synthetic template baseline was used for both primer optimization and computational correction. The source study handled its data this way. Reads were assigned to V, D and J genes according to IMGT and analyzed in immunoSEQ Analyzer, with only productive sequences retained. To calculate clonality, Shannon entropy was normalized by log2 of the number of productive unique sequences and then subtracted from one. Public and private clones were assessed among the 100 most prevalent clones of each patient and control. Susac-specific clones were defined as absent from healthy and MS cohorts, over a thousand published viral clones and other ImmuneACCESS disease sequences. TCRdb applied fastp at Q25 and MiXCR to the public reads, then kept only in-frame beta chains. Records with the same CDR3 protein are collapsed into one entry carrying the most frequent genes and DNA. The V and J calls follow TCRdb's processing rather than the paper's. For this sample the table gives some 160,000 distinct CDR3 sequences, of which approximately 96% were detected only once. 0.065% to 0.095% of the sample lies in the top ten.

Peripheral blood CD8+ and CD4+ T cells from healthy donors, Susac syndrome patients and multiple sclerosis patients were profiled by high-throughput TCR beta sequencing. The Susac syndrome patients fulfilled recently defined diagnostic criteria for definite or probable disease. Bulk CD8+ and CD4+ T cells were purified by magnetic negative isolation, while CD8+ TEMRA cells were enriched using FACS. Blood was collected in EDTA tubes and processed within 24 hours, with PBMCs isolated through density gradient centrifugation. PBMCs intended for TCR sequencing were frozen in liquid nitrogen and were later thawed in a 37 degrees C water bath. The sorted or isolated CD4+, CD8+ and CD8+ TEMRA cells reached a purity of at least 90%. Comment on this clonotype: The antigen it binds to is not known. No clone much larger than this one lies a single base away; base qualities are absent.

The sequence derives from a human donor with Susac syndrome. Sample: CD4+ T cells from PBMCs.

Read as DNA, the sequence is TGTGCCAGCAGCCATCAATGGGGGGGTCGAGACACTGAAGCTTTCTTT. Its protein reads: CASSHQWGGRDTEAFF. In this chain, TRBV3-1 is recombined with TRBJ1-1; the D region possibly corresponds to TRBD1 (5 bases align). Including the terminal cysteine and phenylalanine, the CDR3 comprises 16 residues. The entry retains the CDR3 DNA only, 48 bases that are in frame from base 1. Cut back by 3 bases and 3 bases, the V and J ends lie 17 bases apart. CDR1 and CDR2, looked up from the germline V gene (reference sequence), are LGHDT and YNNKEL.